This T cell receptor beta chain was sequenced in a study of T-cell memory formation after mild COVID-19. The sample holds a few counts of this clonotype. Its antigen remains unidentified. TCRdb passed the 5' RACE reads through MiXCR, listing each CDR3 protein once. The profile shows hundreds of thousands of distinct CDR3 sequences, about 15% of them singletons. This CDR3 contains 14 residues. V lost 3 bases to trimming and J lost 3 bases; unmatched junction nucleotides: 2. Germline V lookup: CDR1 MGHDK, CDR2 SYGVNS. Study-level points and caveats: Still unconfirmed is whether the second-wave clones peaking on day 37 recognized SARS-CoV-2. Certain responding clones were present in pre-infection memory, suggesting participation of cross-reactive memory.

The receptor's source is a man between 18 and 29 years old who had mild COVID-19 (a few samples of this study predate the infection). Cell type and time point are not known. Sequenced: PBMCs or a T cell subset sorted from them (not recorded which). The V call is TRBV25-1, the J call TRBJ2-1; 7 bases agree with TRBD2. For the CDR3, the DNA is TGTGCCAGCAGTGATGAGCGGGGCTACAATGAGCAGTTCTTC. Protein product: CASSDERGYNEQFF.